This T cell receptor beta chain was profiled in a study of OX40 agonist ivuxolimab in advanced cancers. The method was immunoSEQ multiplex PCR; TCRdb's version includes in-frame clones alone and lacks a portion of them. The sample holds about 34,000 clones, approximately 80% seen once. This CDR3 spans 11 amino acids. V gave up 5 bases and J gave up 5 bases, with 6 bases separating them. Germline V gene lookup returns CDR1 SEHNR and CDR2 FQNEAQ (reference sequence). Regarding the study as a whole: Also present in some nonresponders was a low level of normalized T-cell clonal expansion. CD4+ and CD8+ blood T cells expanded clonally by week 6 at 0.1 to 3.0 mg/kg.

With respect to this clone: What it recognizes is unknown.

This TCR derives from an adult with an advanced solid tumor such as melanoma, head and neck, liver or kidney cancer. The source was CD4+ or CD8+ T cells sorted from blood, collected in a trial of the OX40 agonist ivuxolimab. The gene calls are TRBV7-9 and TRBJ1-2; no definite D call. The CDR3 protein is CASSPLYGYTF. The DNA for the CDR3 is TGTGCCAGCAGCCCTCTTTATGGCTACACCTTC. The whole variable domain, remainder taken from reference TRBV7-9 and TRBJ1-2, is DTGVSQNPRHKITKRGQNVTFRCDPISEHNRLYWYRQTLGQGPEFLTYFQNEAQLEKSRLLSDRFSAERPKGSFSTLEIQRTEQGDSAMYLCASSPLYGYTFGSGTRLTVV.